Presented here are 8 T cell receptor beta chains from one specimen sequenced in a study of tumor-infiltrating lymphocytes in primary liver carcinoma. RNA and DNA were co-extracted from roughly 20-30 mg of unsorted bulk tissue. With about 470 ng total RNA as template and a constant-region primer, TCR beta cDNA was made. Employing slightly modified ARM-PCR, three nested multiplex PCR rounds were run, and these gave rise to the TCR beta libraries. Running 9 to 11 cycles apiece, the first two PCR rounds relied on TRBV1-TRBV30 forward primers together with a C-beta reverse primer. TCRdb redid the calling of the multiplex PCR reads with MiXCR, one entry per CDR3 protein. The table includes some 190,000 distinct CDR3 sequences, about 85% detected once. Material for sequencing was tumor tissue from primary liver carcinoma. The receptors here all came from a man aged 40-50 years with primary liver carcinoma and hepatitis B virus infection.

The genes are TRBV29-1 and TRBJ2-3, with D perhaps matching TRBD2 (6 bases). This CDR3 is 15 amino acids long. CDR1 is SQVTM and CDR2 is ANQGSEA in the germline V gene. The CDR3 DNA reads as TGCATCACCCGGCCCCGGGAGAGGGGCGCAGATACGCAGTATTTT. Amino acids: CITRPRERGADTQYF.

Concerning this clonotype itself: The conserved final phenylalanine or tryptophan is absent from the CDR3, which likely points to a read error. No DNA is shown, since the ends of the CDR3 on it are uncertain; the CDR3 is the one TCRdb lists. The rearrangement links TRBV5-5 to TRBJ1-1; the D segment call TRBD1 is taken from the table without a DNA check. Germline V gene sequence: CDR1 SGHKS, CDR2 YYEKEE (reference sequence). The CDR3 is 13 amino acids in total, end residues counted. CDR3 residues: CASGAGLNTEVFI.

As regards this clonotype: Likely a read error: the CDR3 ends without its conserved phenylalanine or tryptophan. V and J are TRBV5-5 and TRBJ2-7; D is possibly TRBD1 or TRBD2 (5 bases each). The CDR3 runs 13 residues. The germline V gene has CDR1 SGHKS and CDR2 YYEKEE (reference sequence). Trimming removed 5 bases at V and 3 bases at J, with 12 bases between. The DNA for the CDR3 is TGTGCCAGCAGACGGGGACGGAGCTACGAGCAGTACTAC. Amino acid sequence: CASRRGRSYEQYY.

Notes on this clonotype: A single base separates this from a much larger clone, so it may be a read error. The V call is TRBV5-1, the J call TRBJ2-3; 9 bases align to TRBD2. The CDR3 consists of 16 residues. Germline loops: CDR1 SGHRS, CDR2 YFSETQ. CDR3 nucleotide sequence: TGCGCCAGCAGCATTCTAGCGGGGACTAGCACAGAAACGCAGTATTTT. As protein: CASSILAGTSTETQYF.

The sample holds one count of this clonotype. A junction end diverges from the germline sequence, so it may reflect a read error. The chain has TRBV6-5 and TRBJ1-1; 8 bases are a match to TRBD1. The germline V gene encodes CDR1 MNHEY and CDR2 SVGAGI. CDR3 length equals 14 residues. CDR3 sequence reads: CASNYRGTGTEAFF. CDR3 DNA: TGTGCCAGCAATTACAGGGGGACAGGAACTGAAGCTTTCTTT.

In the case of this clonotype: The CDR3 carries no conserved terminal phenylalanine or tryptophan, so it likely arises from a read error. The chain recombines TRBV6-1 with TRBJ1-6; D is perhaps TRBD1 (5 bases). CDR1 and CDR2 (germline): MNHNS, SASEGT. This CDR3 comprises 12 residues. The CDR3 protein is CASREVTSPLHL. The CDR3 DNA sequence: TGTGCTTCCAGGGAGGTTACTTCACCCCTCCACCTT.

Remarks on this clonotype: The conserved phenylalanine or tryptophan is not found at the CDR3 terminus, so this likely reflects a read error. J is TRBJ1-5 and V is TRBV6-1; unclear D gene. This CDR3 comprises 15 residues. V was clipped by 7 bases and J by 0 bases, with 13 bases between them. Germline loops: CDR1 MNHNS, CDR2 SASEGT. The CDR3 nucleotides are TGTGCCAGCAATCGGGATCCCAATAGCAATCAGCCCCAGCATTAT. This codes for CASNRDPNSNQPQHY.

About this clonotype: The junction differs from germline at one of its ends, possibly a read error. This sequence joins TRBV29-1 and TRBJ2-1; 12 bases agree with TRBD1. Germline CDR1 is SQVTM and CDR2 is ANQGSEA. CDR3 length: 15 residues. CDR3 sequence: CSVEFGTGGFYVQFF. CDR3 sequence (DNA): TGTAGCGTTGAGTTCGGGACAGGGGGCTTTTATGTGCAGTTCTTC.